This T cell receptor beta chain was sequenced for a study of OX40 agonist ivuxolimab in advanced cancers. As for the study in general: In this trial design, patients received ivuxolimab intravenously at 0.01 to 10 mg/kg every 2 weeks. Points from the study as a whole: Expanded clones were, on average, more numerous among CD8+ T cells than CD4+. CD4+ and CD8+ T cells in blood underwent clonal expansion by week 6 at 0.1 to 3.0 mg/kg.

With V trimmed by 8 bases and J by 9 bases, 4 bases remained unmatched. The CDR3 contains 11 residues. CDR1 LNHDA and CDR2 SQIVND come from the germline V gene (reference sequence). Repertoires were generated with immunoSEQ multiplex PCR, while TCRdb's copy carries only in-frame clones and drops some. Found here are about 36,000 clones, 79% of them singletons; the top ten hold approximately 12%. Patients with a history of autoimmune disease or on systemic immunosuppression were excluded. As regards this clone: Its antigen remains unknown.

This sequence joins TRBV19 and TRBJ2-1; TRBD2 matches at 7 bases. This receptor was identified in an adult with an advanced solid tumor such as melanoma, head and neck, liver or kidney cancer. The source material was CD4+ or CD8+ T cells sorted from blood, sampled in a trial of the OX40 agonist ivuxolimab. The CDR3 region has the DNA TGTGCCAGTGGGGGGAGGGGTGAGCAGTTCTTC. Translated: CASGGRGEQFF.